These T cell receptor beta chains were read from a single sample in a study of control samples from healthy donors and cancer patients. Profiled with immunoSEQ multiplex PCR; TCRdb holds only in-frame clones, not every one. The sample shows over 100,000 clones, roughly nine tenths of them seen only once. Sequencing input: blood. These receptors were collected from a human donor in good health. The donor label of this sample is uncertain. CDR3s include the opening cysteine and the closing phenylalanine or tryptophan. Fields, in order: CDR3 length, D gene, J gene, V gene, clone size, CDR3 protein, CDR3 DNA. D genes are given only for firm matches. Size is stated for part of the rows, as once, few or many counts, or as a class when the clone is expanded.

>14|TRBD2|TRBJ2-1|TRBV30|NA
CAWIAGGSFNEQFF
TGTGCCTGGATAGCGGGGGGGTCTTTCAATGAGCAGTTCTTC
>12|NA|TRBJ1-4|TRBV11-2|NA
CASSPPSYKLFF
TGTGCCAGCAGCCCTCCCTCTTACAAACTGTTTTTT
>12|NA|TRBJ1-2|TRBV11-2|NA
CASGDGYYGYTF
TGTGCCAGCGGGGACGGATACTATGGCTACACCTTC
>16|TRBD1|TRBJ2-2|TRBV5-4|NA
CASSLTGSSNTGELFF
TGTGCCAGCAGCCTGACAGGGTCTTCGAACACCGGGGAGCTGTTTTTT
>15|TRBD2|TRBJ2-2|TRBV19|once
CASNPSGGNAGELFF
TGTGCCAGTAATCCGAGCGGGGGAAATGCCGGGGAGCTGTTTTTT
>15|TRBD2|TRBJ2-1|TRBV12-5|NA
CASGLTSGGAWEQFF
TGTGCTAGTGGTCTGACTAGCGGGGGGGCATGGGAGCAGTTCTTC
>13|TRBD1|TRBJ2-7|TRBV12-3/TRBV12-4|NA
CASTRQGSYEQYF
TGTGCCAGCACCCGACAGGGAAGTTACGAGCAGTACTTC
>11|NA|TRBJ1-5|TRBV28|NA
CASSSDQPQHF
TGTGCCAGCAGCTCAGATCAGCCCCAGCATTTT
>14|NA|TRBJ2-2|TRBV19|NA
CATNKGGDTGELFF
TGTGCCACCAATAAGGGGGGGGACACCGGGGAGCTGTTTTTT
>16|NA|TRBJ1-3|TRBV18|NA
CASSPQRTESGNTIYF
TGTGCCAGCTCACCACAAAGAACAGAATCGGGAAACACCATATATTTT
>16|NA|TRBJ1-4|TRBV5-3|NA
CARSGGGQATNEKLFF
TGTGCCAGAAGCGGCGGGGGGCAGGCAACTAATGAAAAACTGTTTTTT
>17|NA|TRBJ1-2|TRBV9|NA
CASSVDGRTISTYGYTF
TGTGCCAGCAGCGTCGATGGACGGACAATCTCTACCTATGGCTACACCTTC
>13|NA|TRBJ2-7|TRBV18|once
CASSPNTDYEQYF
TGTGCCAGCTCACCAAATACAGACTACGAGCAGTACTTC
>15|TRBD2|TRBJ2-1|TRBV4-2|NA
CASSRTAGDPNEQFF
TGTGCCAGCAGCCGTACAGCGGGGGACCCCAATGAGCAGTTCTTC
>11|NA|TRBJ2-2|TRBV12-3/TRBV12-4|NA
CASKGNGELFF
TGTGCCAGCAAAGGGAACGGGGAGCTGTTTTTT
>17|NA|TRBJ1-2|TRBV9|once
CASSAPPGWGANYGYTF
TGTGCCAGCAGCGCTCCCCCCGGCTGGGGCGCTAACTATGGCTACACCTTC
>15|NA|TRBJ2-1|TRBV7-2|NA
CASSLTWTAYNEQFF
TGTGCCAGCAGCTTGACTTGGACAGCTTACAATGAGCAGTTCTTC
>14|NA|TRBJ2-7|TRBV30|NA
CAWTAGSSSYEQYF
TGTGCCTGGACAGCAGGCTCGAGCTCCTACGAGCAGTACTTC
>16|NA|TRBJ1-5|TRBV21-1|NA
CASSKVWGQGDQPQHF
TGTGCCAGCAGCAAAGTGTGGGGACAGGGGGATCAGCCCCAGCATTTT
>15|NA|TRBJ1-1|TRBV19|NA
CASRPRDRMNTEAFF
TGTGCCAGTAGACCTCGCGACCGCATGAACACTGAAGCTTTCTTT
>17|NA|TRBJ2-1|TRBV25-1|NA
CASSEETGKSSYNEQFF
TGTGCCAGCAGTGAGGAGACAGGCAAGAGCTCCTACAATGAGCAGTTCTTC
>15|NA|TRBJ1-2|TRBV14|NA
CASSPRSDSPSGYTF
TGTGCCAGCAGCCCGCGTTCGGACAGTCCGTCTGGCTACACCTTC
>11|NA|TRBJ2-4|TRBV12-3/TRBV12-4|NA
CASRGPGRDVF
TGTGCCAGCAGGGGACCGGGACGGGACGTCTTC
>17|TRBD1|TRBJ2-3|TRBV24-1|NA
CATSETVPGQGPDTQYF
TGTGCCACCAGCGAAACCGTCCCGGGACAGGGTCCAGATACGCAGTATTTT
>15|TRBD1|TRBJ1-3|TRBV11-2|NA
CASSGQGHPSNTIYF
TGTGCCAGCAGCGGACAGGGTCATCCTTCAAACACCATATATTTT
>16|NA|TRBJ2-5|TRBV5-1|NA
CASSFLSAGPEETQYF
TGCGCCAGCAGCTTCCTTTCGGCGGGCCCGGAAGAGACCCAGTACTTC
>18|NA|TRBJ1-3|TRBV6-2/TRBV6-3|NA
CASSYAYLDGESGNTIYF
TGTGCCAGCAGTTACGCGTACCTAGATGGGGAATCTGGAAACACCATATATTTT
>13|NA|TRBJ2-3|TRBV6-5|once
CASRPGGPDTQYF
TGTGCCAGCAGGCCAGGGGGGCCAGATACGCAGTATTTT
>13|TRBD2|TRBJ2-5|TRBV6-6|NA
CASKSGGRETQYF
TGTGCCAGCAAATCGGGGGGGCGTGAGACCCAGTACTTC